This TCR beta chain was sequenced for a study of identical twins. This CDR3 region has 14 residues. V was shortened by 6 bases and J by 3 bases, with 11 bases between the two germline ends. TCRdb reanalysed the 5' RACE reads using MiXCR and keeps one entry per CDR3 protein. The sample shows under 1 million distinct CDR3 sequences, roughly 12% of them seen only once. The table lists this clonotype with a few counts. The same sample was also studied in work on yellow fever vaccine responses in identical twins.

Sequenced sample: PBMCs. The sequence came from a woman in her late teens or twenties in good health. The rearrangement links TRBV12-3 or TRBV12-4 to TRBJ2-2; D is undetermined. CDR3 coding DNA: TGTGCCAGCAGGCTCCCGCGAGACACCGGGGAGCTGTTTTTT. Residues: CASRLPRDTGELFF.